Presented here are 16 T cell receptor beta chains from one specimen sequenced in a study of T cell responses to AZD1222 COVID-19 vaccine (dated by TCRdb to about 2021). The receptor library was made with the immunoSEQ multiplex PCR assay. In TCRdb, the immuneACCESS table is reduced to in-frame sequences with V and J assigned. These tables do not hold every clone; where another copy was compared, an unresolved V gene accounts for under half, and the others remain unexplained. Across this sample there are more than 90,000 clones, with around 84% seen only once. The biggest ten clones account for about 1.5% of the sample. The time point label, as the study defines it: baseline before first vaccination. The sample was peripheral blood, taken on day 0 of AZD1222 vaccination. These receptor sequences come from an adult in good health.

This rearrangement joins TRBV11-2 to TRBJ2-3; D is unresolved. Trimming took 0 bases from V and 4 from J, leaving 8 bases between them. The V gene's germline CDR1 is SGHAT and CDR2 FQNNGV. The CDR3 sequence is 14 residues long. This chain's CDR3 is CASSLDIVADTQYF. Here the CDR3 DNA reads TGTGCCAGCAGCTTAGATATAGTGGCAGATACGCAGTATTTT.

The chain uses TRBV30 and TRBJ1-1; the match to TRBD1 covers 8 bases. Germline CDR1 GTSNPN, CDR2 SVGIG (reference sequence). There are 14 residues in the CDR3. Unmatched junction bases numbered 6, after V lost 2 bases and J lost 4 bases. The CDR3 region is CAWSQQGGVTEAFF. The CDR3 DNA sequence: TGTGCCTGGAGTCAACAGGGGGGGGTCACTGAAGCTTTCTTT.

The chain combines TRBV6-2 or TRBV6-3 with TRBJ2-7; D possibly matches TRBD1 or TRBD2 (6 bases each). V shed 2 bases and J shed 3 bases, with 14 bases lying between them. Germline CDR1 is MNHEY and CDR2 is SVGEGT. CDR3 length: 15 amino acids. For the CDR3, the DNA is TGTGCCAGCAGTTACGGTACGGGGGCCTTCTACGAGCAGTACTTC. Protein: CASSYGTGAFYEQYF.

The chain uses TRBV5-1 and TRBJ2-7; tentative D call: TRBD2 (5 bases). Per the germline V gene, CDR1 is SGHRS and CDR2 is YFSETQ. Trimming stripped 3 bases from V and 0 bases from J, with 13 bases between. The CDR3 loop spans 15 amino acids. Here the CDR3 DNA reads TGCGCCAGCAGCTCCCGGAGCGGAACCTCCTACGAGCAGTACTTC. It specifies CASSSRSGTSYEQYF.

V usage is TRBV3-1 (or the pseudogene TRBV3-2) and J usage is TRBJ2-7, with 10 nucleotides matching TRBD2. V lost 2 bases, J lost 2 bases, and 21 bases stayed unmatched. From germline, CDR1 is LGHDT and CDR2 YNNKEL (reference sequence). This CDR3 has 21 amino acids. CDR3 residues: CASSQNEVDDMTSGSTYEQYF. CDR3 DNA sequence: TGTGCCAGCAGCCAAAACGAGGTGGACGATATGACTAGCGGGTCTACCTACGAGCAGTACTTC.

V usage is TRBV7-9 and J usage is TRBJ2-4; 10 bases fit TRBD1. This CDR3 comprises 15 residues. The junction had 7 bases not matched to a gene; V was cut back by 5 bases and J by 6 bases. Germline CDR1 and CDR2: SEHNR and FQNEAQ (reference sequence). CDR3 region: CASSPDRGGINIQYF. CDR3 in DNA: TGTGCCAGCAGCCCGGACAGGGGGGGGATAAACATTCAGTACTTC. Combining the CDR3 with reference TRBV7-9 and TRBJ2-4 gives the whole variable domain DTGVSQNPRHKITKRGQNVTFRCDPISEHNRLYWYRQTLGQGPEFLTYFQNEAQLEKSRLLSDRFSAERPKGSFSTLEIQRTEQGDSAMYLCASSPDRGGINIQYFGAGTRLSVL.

V is TRBV9 and J is TRBJ2-5; 9 bases agree with TRBD1. V shed 3 bases and J 4 bases; nucleotides not matched to a gene: 1. The germline CDR1 and CDR2 sequences are SGDLS and YYNGEE. The CDR3 covers 13 residues. The CDR3: CASSAQGAETQYF. The CDR3 DNA reads as TGTGCCAGCAGCGCACAGGGGGCAGAGACCCAGTACTTC.

V usage is TRBV2 and J usage is TRBJ2-1; possibly TRBD2 for D (5 bases). CDR1 and CDR2 (germline): SNHLY, FYNNEI. Trimming took off 0 bases at V and 1 base at J, with 7 bases between the two ends. This CDR3 has 15 amino acids. In DNA form, the CDR3 reads TGTGCCAGCAGTGAAGCGGGAGCATCCTACAATGAGCAGTTCTTC. Its protein product is CASSEAGASYNEQFF.

Details on this clone: Germline and junction disagree at one end, which may indicate a read error. This rearrangement joins TRBV3-1 (or the pseudogene TRBV3-2) to TRBJ1-2; D might be TRBD1 (5 bases). This CDR3 region has 11 residues. Germline CDR1 LGHDT, CDR2 YNNKEL (reference sequence). The CDR3: CASSRGRGPFF. CDR3 DNA sequence: TGTGCCAGCAGCCGTGGGAGGGGACCATTCTTC.

The V call is TRBV18, the J call TRBJ2-5; D perhaps matches TRBD2 (6 bases). This CDR3 has 15 amino acids. Germline V CDR1 and CDR2: KGHSH, LQKENI. The V end was cut by 0 bases, the J end by 7 bases, with 15 bases between. The CDR3 loop is CASSPPEGVRGTQYF. CDR3 nucleotides: TGTGCCAGCTCACCACCGGAGGGAGTACGTGGGACCCAGTACTTC.

V and J are TRBV29-1 and TRBJ2-2; possible D gene TRBD1, 6 bases. V shed 6 bases and J shed 3 bases, with 11 bases lying between them. The germline V gene encodes CDR1 SQVTM and CDR2 ANQGSEA. There are 13 residues in the CDR3. CDR3 DNA: TGCAGCGTCCTTCAGGGGTACACCGGGGAGCTGTTTTTT. Its protein product is CSVLQGYTGELFF.

This chain links TRBV6-5 with TRBJ1-4; 8 bases agree with TRBD1. V was pared by 0 bases and J by 8 bases, with 8 bases of the junction left unmatched. The CDR3 is 16 residues long. CDR1 is MNHEY, CDR2 SVGAGI, per germline. Written as DNA, the CDR3 is TGTGCCAGCAGTTACTCGCGCACAGGGGGGTTGGAAAAACTGTTTTTT. This codes for CASSYSRTGGLEKLFF.

The sample holds a few counts of this clone. The CDR3 DNA follows: TGTGCCAGCAGCGCCCTCTACGAGCAGTACTTC. Encoded protein: CASSALYEQYF. The chain carries TRBV28 and TRBJ2-7; D is ambiguous. This CDR3 spans 11 amino acids. Trimming stripped 6 bases from V and 3 bases from J, with 6 bases between. Germline assignment: CDR1 MDHEN and CDR2 SYDVKM.

The chain links TRBV19 to TRBJ1-5; TRBD1 is a possible D gene (6 bases). This CDR3 comprises 13 residues. CDR1 is LNHDA, CDR2 SQIVND, per germline (reference sequence). Trimming cost V 6 bases and J 6 bases, with 12 bases left between them. The CDR3 protein is CASRSGVRQPQHF. CDR3 nucleotides: TGTGCCAGTAGATCAGGGGTCCGTCAGCCCCAGCATTTT.

This chain uses TRBV5-4 with TRBJ2-7; D perhaps matches TRBD2 (6 bases). Germline V gives CDR1 SGHNT, CDR2 YYREEE (reference sequence). The CDR3 sequence is 15 residues long. Trimming removed 3 bases from V and 2 bases from J, with 15 bases in between. CDR3 nucleotides: TGTGCCAGCAGCTCGGAGGGCGGGATCCCCTACGAGCAGTACTTC. This sequence encodes CASSSEGGIPYEQYF. Drawing the rest from reference TRBV5-4 and TRBJ2-7, the complete variable domain is ETGVTQSPTHLIKTRGQQVTLRCSSQSGHNTVSWYQQALGQGPQFIFQYYREEENGRGNFPPRFSGLQFPNYSSELNVNALELDDSALYLCASSSEGGIPYEQYFGPGTRLTVT.

The CDR3 nucleotides are TGTGCCAGCACCCCAAATCGACAGGGTGTGGGCTACACCTTC. Protein product: CASTPNRQGVGYTF. This sequence joins TRBV7-2 and TRBJ1-2; 7 bases line up with TRBD1. The CDR3 sequence is 14 residues long. The ends lost 7 bases at V and 8 bases at J; junction bases unmatched: 13. The germline gives CDR1 SGHTA, CDR2 FQGNSA. The complete variable domain, with remaining parts taken from reference TRBV7-2 and TRBJ1-2, reads GAGVSQSPSNKVTEKGKDVELRCDPISGHTALYWYRQSLGQGLEFLIYFQGNSAPDKSGLPSDRFSAERTGGSVSTLTIQRTQQEDSAVYLCASTPNRQGVGYTFGSGTRLTVV.